This T cell receptor (beta chain) was sequenced during a study of blood T cells in healthy people across ages. General study results and limits: Higher diversity, along with more naive CD4+ cells, distinguished long-lived donors from aged donors. The unsorted PBMCs prevented any conclusive comparison of naive versus antigen-experienced cells.

Alongside a J-beta primer mix, a sample-barcoded 5' primer served in a second PCR lasting about 6 to 12 cycles. TCRdb reprocessed the 5' RACE reads via MiXCR and lists one record per CDR3 protein. Of hundreds of thousands of distinct CDR3 sequences listed, roughly 30% are singletons. Each donor had around 10 milliliters of peripheral blood drawn. Of note for this clonotype: The antigen remains unidentified.

Germline values: CDR1 SGHDT, CDR2 YYEEEE. CDR3 length: 13 residues. The ends were cut back, 1 base at V and 4 bases at J, with 8 bases in the middle. V gene TRBV5-6 combines with J gene TRBJ1-1; perhaps TRBD1 as D (5 bases). Source material: blood. The sequence came from a woman aged 80 or over in good health. The chain's CDR3 is CASSLKGITEAFF. CDR3 DNA sequence: TGTGCCAGCAGCTTGAAGGGGATCACTGAAGCTTTCTTT.